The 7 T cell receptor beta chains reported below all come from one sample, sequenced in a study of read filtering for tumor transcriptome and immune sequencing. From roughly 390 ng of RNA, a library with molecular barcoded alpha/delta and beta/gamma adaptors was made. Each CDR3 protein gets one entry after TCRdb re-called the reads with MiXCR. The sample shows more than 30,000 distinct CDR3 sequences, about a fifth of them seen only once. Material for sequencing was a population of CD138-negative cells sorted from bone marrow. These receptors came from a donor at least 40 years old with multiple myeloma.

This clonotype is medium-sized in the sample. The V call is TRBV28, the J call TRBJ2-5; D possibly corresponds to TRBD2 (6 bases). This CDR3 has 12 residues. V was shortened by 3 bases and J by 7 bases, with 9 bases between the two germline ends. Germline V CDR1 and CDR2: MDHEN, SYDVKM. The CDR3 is CASSFRRGTQYF. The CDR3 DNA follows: TGTGCCAGCAGTTTTAGGCGGGGGACCCAGTACTTC.

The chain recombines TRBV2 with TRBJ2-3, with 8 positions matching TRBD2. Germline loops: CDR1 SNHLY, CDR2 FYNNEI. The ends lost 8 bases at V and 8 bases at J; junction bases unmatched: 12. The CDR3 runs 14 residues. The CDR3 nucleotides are TGTGCCAGCGAATTTTCTGGGAGCGGGGGTACGCAGTATTTT. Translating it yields CASEFSGSGGTQYF.

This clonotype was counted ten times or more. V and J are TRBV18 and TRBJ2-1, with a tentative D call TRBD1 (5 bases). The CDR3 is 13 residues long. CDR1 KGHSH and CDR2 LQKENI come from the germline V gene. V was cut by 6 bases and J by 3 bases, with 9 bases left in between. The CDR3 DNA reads TGTGCCAGCTCTGCTCAGGGCTACAATGAGCAGTTCTTC. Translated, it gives CASSAQGYNEQFF.

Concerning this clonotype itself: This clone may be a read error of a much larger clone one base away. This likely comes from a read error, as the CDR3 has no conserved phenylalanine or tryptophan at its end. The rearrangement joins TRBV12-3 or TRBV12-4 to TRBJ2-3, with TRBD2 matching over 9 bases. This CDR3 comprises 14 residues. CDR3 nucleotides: TGTGTCTCCCAGGAGCTAGCGGGAACAGATACGCAGTATTCT. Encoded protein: CVSQELAGTDTQYS.

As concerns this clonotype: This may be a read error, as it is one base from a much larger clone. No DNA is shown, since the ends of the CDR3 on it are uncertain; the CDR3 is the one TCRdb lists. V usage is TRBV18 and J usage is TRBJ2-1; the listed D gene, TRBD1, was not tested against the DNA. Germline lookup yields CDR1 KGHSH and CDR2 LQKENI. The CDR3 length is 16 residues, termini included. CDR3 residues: CASSPWAGGTYNEQLF.

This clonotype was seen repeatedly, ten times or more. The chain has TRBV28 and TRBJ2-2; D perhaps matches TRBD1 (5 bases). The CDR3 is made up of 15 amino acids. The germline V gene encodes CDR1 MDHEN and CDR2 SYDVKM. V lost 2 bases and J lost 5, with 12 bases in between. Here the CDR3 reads CASSLQGSGTGELFF. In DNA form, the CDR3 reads TGTGCCAGCAGTTTACAGGGTTCAGGGACCGGGGAGCTGTTTTTT.

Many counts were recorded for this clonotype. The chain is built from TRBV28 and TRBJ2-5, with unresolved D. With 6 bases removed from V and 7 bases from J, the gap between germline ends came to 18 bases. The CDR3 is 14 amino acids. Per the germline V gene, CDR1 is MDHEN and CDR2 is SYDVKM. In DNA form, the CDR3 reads TGTGCCAGCAGCCCAGCTTTGGGGTCCAGGACCCAGTACTTC. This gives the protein CASSPALGSRTQYF.